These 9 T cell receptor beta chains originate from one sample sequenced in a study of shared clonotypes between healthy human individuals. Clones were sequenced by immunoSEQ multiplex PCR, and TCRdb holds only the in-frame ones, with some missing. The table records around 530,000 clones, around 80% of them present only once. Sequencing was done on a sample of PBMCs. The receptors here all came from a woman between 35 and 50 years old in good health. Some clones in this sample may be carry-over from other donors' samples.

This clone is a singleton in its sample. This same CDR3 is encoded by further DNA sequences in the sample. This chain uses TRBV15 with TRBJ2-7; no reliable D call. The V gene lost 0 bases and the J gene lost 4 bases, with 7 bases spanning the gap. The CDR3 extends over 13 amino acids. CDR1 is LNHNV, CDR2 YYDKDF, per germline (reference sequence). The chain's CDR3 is CATSRDLGYEQYF. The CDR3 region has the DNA TGTGCCACCAGCAGAGATTTAGGGTACGAGCAGTACTTC.

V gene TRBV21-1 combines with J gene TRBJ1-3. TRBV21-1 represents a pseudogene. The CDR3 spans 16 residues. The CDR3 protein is CASSGTPTPSGNTIYF. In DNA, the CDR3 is TGTGCCAGCAGCGGGACGCCTACACCCTCTGGAAACACCATATATTTT.

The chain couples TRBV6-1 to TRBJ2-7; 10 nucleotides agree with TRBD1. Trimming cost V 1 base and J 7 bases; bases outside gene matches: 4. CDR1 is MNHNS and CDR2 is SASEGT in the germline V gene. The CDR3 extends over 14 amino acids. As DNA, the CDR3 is TGTGCCAGCAGTGAAGTTGACAGGGGGCGGGAGCAGTACTTC. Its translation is CASSEVDRGREQYF.

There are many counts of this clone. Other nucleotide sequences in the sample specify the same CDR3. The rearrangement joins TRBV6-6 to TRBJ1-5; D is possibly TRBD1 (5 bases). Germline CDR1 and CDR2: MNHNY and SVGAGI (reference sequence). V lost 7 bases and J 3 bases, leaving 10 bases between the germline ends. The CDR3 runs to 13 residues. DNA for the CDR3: TGTGCCAGCAACACAGGTTTCAATCAGCCCCAGCATTTT. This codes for CASNTGFNQPQHF.

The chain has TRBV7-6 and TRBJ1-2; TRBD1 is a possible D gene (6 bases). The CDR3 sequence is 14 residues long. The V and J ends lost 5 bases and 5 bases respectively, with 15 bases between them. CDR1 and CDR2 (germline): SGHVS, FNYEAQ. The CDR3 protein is CASSRSLQGYGYTF. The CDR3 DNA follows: TGTGCCAGCAGCCGTAGCCTACAGGGTTATGGCTACACCTTC.

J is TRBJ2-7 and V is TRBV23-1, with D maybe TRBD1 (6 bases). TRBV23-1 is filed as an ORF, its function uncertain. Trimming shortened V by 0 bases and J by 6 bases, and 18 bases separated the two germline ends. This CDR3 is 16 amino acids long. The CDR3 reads CASSQSRGDTLGEQYF. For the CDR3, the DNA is TGCGCCAGCAGTCAATCTAGAGGGGACACCCTCGGCGAGCAGTACTTC.

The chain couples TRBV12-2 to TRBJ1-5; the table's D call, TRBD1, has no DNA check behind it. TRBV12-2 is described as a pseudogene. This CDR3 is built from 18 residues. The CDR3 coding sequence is TGTGCAAGTCGCTTTTTTCATCCACAGAAATATAGCAATCAGCCCCAGCATTTT. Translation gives CASRFFHPQKYSNQPQHF.

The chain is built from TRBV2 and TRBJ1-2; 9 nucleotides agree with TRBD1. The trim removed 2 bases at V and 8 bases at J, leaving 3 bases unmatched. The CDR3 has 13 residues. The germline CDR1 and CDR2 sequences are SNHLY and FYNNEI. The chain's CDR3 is CASSELGTGGYTF. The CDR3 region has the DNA TGTGCCAGCAGTGAACTAGGGACAGGGGGCTACACCTTC. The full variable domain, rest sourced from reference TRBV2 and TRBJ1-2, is EPEVTQTPSHQVTQMGQEVILRCVPISNHLYFYWYRQILGQKVEFLVSFYNNEISEKSEIFDDQFSVERPDGSNFTLKIRSTKLEDSAMYFCASSELGTGGYTFGSGTRLTVV.

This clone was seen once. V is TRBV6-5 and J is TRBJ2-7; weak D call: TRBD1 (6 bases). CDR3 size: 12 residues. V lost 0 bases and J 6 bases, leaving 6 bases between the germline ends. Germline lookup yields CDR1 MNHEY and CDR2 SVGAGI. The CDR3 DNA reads TGTGCCAGCAGTTACTCAGGGGGCGAGCAGTACTTC. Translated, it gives CASSYSGGEQYF.